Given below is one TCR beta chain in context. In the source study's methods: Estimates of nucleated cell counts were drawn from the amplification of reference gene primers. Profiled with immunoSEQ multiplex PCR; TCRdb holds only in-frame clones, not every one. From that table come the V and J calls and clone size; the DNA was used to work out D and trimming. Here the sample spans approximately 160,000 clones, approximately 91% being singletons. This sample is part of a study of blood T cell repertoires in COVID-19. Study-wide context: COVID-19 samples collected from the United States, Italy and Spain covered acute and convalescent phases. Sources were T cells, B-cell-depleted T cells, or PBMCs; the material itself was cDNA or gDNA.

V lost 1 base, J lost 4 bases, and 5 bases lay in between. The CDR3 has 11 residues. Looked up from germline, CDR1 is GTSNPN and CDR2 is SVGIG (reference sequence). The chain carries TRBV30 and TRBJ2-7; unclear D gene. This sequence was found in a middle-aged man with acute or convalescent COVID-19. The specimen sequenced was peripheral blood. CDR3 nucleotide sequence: TGTGCCTGGAGTGGTCTTTACGAGCAGTACTTC. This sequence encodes CAWSGLYEQYF.